This is a list of T cell receptor beta chains from one sample in a study of blood T cell repertoires in COVID-19. Profiling relied on immunoSEQ multiplex PCR, and the TCRdb table lists in-frame clones only, not all of them. The data show about 100,000 clones, approximately 80% seen once. The sample consisted of peripheral blood. The receptors were sampled from a man between 65 and 79 years old with acute or convalescent COVID-19. The CDR3 runs from the conserved cysteine through the conserved F or W. D genes are given only for firm matches. Not all rows give a size; the values are once, few, many and, for expanded clones, a class.

clone size	V gene	D gene	J gene	CDR3 protein	CDR3 DNA
-	TRBV20-1	-	TRBJ1-1	CSARDRGWAFF	TGCAGTGCTAGAGATAGGGGGTGGGCTTTCTTT
-	TRBV6-2/TRBV6-3	-	TRBJ1-2	CASSYSTPGGYTF	TGTGCCAGCAGTTACTCGACACCCGGAGGCTACACCTTC
-	TRBV5-5	-	TRBJ2-3	CASSSGSDTQYF	TGTGCCAGCAGCTCCGGGTCAGATACGCAGTATTTT
few	TRBV13	TRBD1	TRBJ1-3	CASSFRWTGGNTIYF	TGTGCCAGCAGCTTTCGATGGACAGGTGGAAACACCATATATTTT
once	TRBV18	TRBD1	TRBJ2-7	CASSPQGASYEQYF	TGTGCCAGCTCACCTCAGGGGGCCTCCTACGAGCAGTACTTC
-	TRBV19	-	TRBJ1-3	CASRYSGNTIYF	TGTGCCAGTAGATACTCTGGAAACACCATATATTTT
-	TRBV27	TRBD1	TRBJ1-2	CASSPLTGGGYGYTF	TGTGCCAGCAGTCCCCTGACAGGGGGCGGCTATGGCTACACCTTC
-	TRBV6-1	TRBD1	TRBJ1-1	CASSEAQGPWLITEAFF	TGTGCCAGCAGTGAAGCACAGGGGCCATGGCTCATAACTGAAGCTTTCTTT
-	TRBV19	TRBD2	TRBJ2-1	CASSIHGTSVAYNEQFF	TGTGCCAGTAGTATACACGGGACTAGCGTGGCCTACAATGAGCAGTTCTTC
-	TRBV5-1	-	TRBJ1-6	CASSLGQGSSPLHF	TGCGCCAGCAGCTTGGGGCAGGGGTCTTCACCCCTCCACTTT
-	TRBV5-1	TRBD2	TRBJ2-3	CASSPLLAGADTQYF	TGCGCCAGCAGTCCCCTCCTTGCGGGGGCAGATACGCAGTATTTT
-	TRBV3-1/TRBV3-2	-	TRBJ1-2	CASSQGGSFFYGYTF	TGTGCCAGCAGCCAAGGAGGCAGCTTTTTCTATGGCTACACCTTC
-	TRBV18	-	TRBJ1-2	CASSPEEARGGYTF	TGTGCCAGCTCACCGGAGGAGGCCCGCGGTGGCTACACCTTC
-	TRBV5-6	-	TRBJ2-6	CASSFGTIGANVLTF	TGTGCCAGCAGCTTTGGTACAATCGGGGCCAACGTCCTGACTTTC
-	TRBV19	-	TRBJ2-2	CASIAGSGELFF	TGTGCCAGTATCGCGGGGTCAGGGGAGCTGTTTTTT
-	TRBV19	-	TRBJ2-1	CASSIGGAPGYEQFF	TGTGCCAGTAGTATAGGGGGTGCCCCGGGATATGAGCAGTTCTTC
-	TRBV11-2	TRBD1	TRBJ2-1	CASSSPMGQAYNEQFF	TGTGCCAGCAGCTCCCCGATGGGACAGGCCTACAATGAGCAGTTCTTC
-	TRBV9	-	TRBJ2-2	CASNPAGRDTGELFF	TGTGCCAGCAATCCTGCGGGGCGCGACACCGGGGAGCTGTTTTTT
-	TRBV7-9	-	TRBJ1-2	CASSFEGFNYGYTF	TGTGCCAGCAGCTTCGAGGGCTTTAACTATGGCTACACCTTC
-	TRBV2	TRBD1	TRBJ2-7	CASSDQGAASEQYF	TGTGCCAGCAGTGATCAGGGGGCGGCTAGCGAGCAGTACTTC
once	TRBV5-8	-	TRBJ1-5	CASSLGQKGNQPQHF	TGTGCCAGCAGCTTGGGACAGAAGGGCAATCAGCCCCAGCATTTT
-	TRBV7-3	-	TRBJ1-1	CASSLNAGVTEAFF	TGTGCCAGCAGCTTAAATGCAGGCGTCACTGAAGCTTTCTTT
-	TRBV6-6	-	TRBJ1-3	CASSPQVSGNTIYF	TGTGCCAGCTCTCCGCAGGTCTCTGGAAACACCATATATTTT
-	TRBV7-3	-	TRBJ1-1	CASSTQANTEAFF	TGTGCCAGCAGCACACAGGCGAACACTGAAGCTTTCTTT
-	TRBV7-9	TRBD1	TRBJ1-5	CASSRSGTGGQPQHF	TGTGCCAGCAGCCGCTCCGGGACAGGGGGTCAGCCCCAGCATTTT
-	TRBV3-1/TRBV3-2	TRBD2	TRBJ2-5	CASSQDSGGAEETQYF	TGTGCCAGCAGCCAAGACAGCGGGGGGGCGGAGGAGACCCAGTACTTC
-	TRBV19	-	TRBJ1-2	CASSIDGAGLRYGYTF	TGTGCCAGTAGTATAGATGGCGCAGGGTTGAGGTATGGCTACACCTTC
-	TRBV7-2	-	TRBJ1-1	CASSPGEGQEAFF	TGTGCCAGCAGCCCAGGGGAGGGACAAGAAGCTTTCTTT
few	TRBV9	TRBD2	TRBJ2-7	CASSVDTLAASYEQYF	TGTGCCAGCAGCGTAGACACACTAGCGGCATCCTACGAGCAGTACTTC
-	TRBV5-4	TRBD1	TRBJ1-2	CASSLARQGAVEGYTF	TGTGCCAGCAGCTTGGCCAGACAGGGGGCCGTTGAAGGCTACACCTTC
-	TRBV15	-	TRBJ2-1	CATSRVGEGSYNEQFF	TGTGCCACCAGCAGAGTAGGCGAGGGCTCCTACAATGAGCAGTTCTTC
few	TRBV19	-	TRBJ1-2	CASKQRGNYGYTF	TGTGCCAGTAAACAAAGGGGCAACTATGGCTACACCTTC
-	TRBV6-2/TRBV6-3	-	TRBJ1-3	CASSKTPLSGNTIYF	TGTGCCAGCAGCAAAACGCCTCTCAGTGGAAACACCATATATTTT
-	TRBV7-9	-	TRBJ1-4	CASSSIQVGALNEKLFF	TGTGCCAGCAGCTCAATACAAGTTGGGGCCTTGAATGAAAAACTGTTTTTT
-	TRBV27	-	TRBJ1-6	CASSFEASPLHF	TGTGCCAGCAGTTTTGAGGCCTCACCCCTCCACTTT